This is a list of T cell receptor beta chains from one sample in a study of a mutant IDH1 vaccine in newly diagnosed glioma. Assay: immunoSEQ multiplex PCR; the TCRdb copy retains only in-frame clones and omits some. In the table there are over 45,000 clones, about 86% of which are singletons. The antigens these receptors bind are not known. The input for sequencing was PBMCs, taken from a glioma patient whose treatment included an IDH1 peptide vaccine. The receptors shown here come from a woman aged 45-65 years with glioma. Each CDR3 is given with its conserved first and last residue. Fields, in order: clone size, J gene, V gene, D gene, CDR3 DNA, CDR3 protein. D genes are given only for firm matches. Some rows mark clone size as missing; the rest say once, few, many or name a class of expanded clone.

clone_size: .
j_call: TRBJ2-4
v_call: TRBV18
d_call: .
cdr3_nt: TGTGCCAGCTCGCATGGTGGAGGCAAAAACATTCAGTACTTC
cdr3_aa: CASSHGGGKNIQYF

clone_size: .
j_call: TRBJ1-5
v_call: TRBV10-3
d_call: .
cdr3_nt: TGTGCCATCAGTGAATCATATCAGCCCCAGCATTTT
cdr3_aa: CAISESYQPQHF

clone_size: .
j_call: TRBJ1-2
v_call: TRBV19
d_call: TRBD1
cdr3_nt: TGTGCCAGTAGTACAGGGGGTGCGGATGGCTACACCTTC
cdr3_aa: CASSTGGADGYTF

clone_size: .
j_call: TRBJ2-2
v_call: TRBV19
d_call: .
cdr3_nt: TGTGCCAGTCAACTCGTGGCCGCCGGGGAGCTGTTTTTT
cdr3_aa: CASQLVAAGELFF

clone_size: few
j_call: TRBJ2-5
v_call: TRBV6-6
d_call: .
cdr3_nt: TGTGCCAGCAGTTACTCGTTACAAGAGACCCAGTACTTC
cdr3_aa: CASSYSLQETQYF

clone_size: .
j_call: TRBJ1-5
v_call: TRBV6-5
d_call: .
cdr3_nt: TGTGCCAGCAGCTTCTACTCCGACCGGGATCAGCCCCAGCATTTT
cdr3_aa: CASSFYSDRDQPQHF

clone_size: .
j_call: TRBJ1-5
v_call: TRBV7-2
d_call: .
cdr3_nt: TGTGCCAGCAGCTCCAATTTGGGCAATCAGCCCCAGCATTTT
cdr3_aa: CASSSNLGNQPQHF

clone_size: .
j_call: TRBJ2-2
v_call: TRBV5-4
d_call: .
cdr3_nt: TGTGCCAGCTCCCTTCAGAACGGGGAGCTGTTTTTT
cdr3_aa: CASSLQNGELFF

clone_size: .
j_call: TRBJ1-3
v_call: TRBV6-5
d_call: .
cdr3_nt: TGTGCCAGCAACGGGGGAAGCTCTGGAAACACCATATATTTT
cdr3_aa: CASNGGSSGNTIYF

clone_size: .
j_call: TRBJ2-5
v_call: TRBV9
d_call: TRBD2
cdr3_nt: TGTGCCAGCAGCGTAGGGACTAGCGGGGGGCAAGAGACCCAGTACTTC
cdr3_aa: CASSVGTSGGQETQYF

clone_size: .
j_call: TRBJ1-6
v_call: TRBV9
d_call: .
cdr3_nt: TGTGCCAGCAGCGCTCAAATAGATTCACCCCTCCACTTT
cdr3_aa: CASSAQIDSPLHF

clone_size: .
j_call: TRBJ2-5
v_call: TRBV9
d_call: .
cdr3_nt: TGTGCCAGCAGCGTAGGGACCCTGCCAAGAGAGACCCAGTACTTC
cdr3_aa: CASSVGTLPRETQYF

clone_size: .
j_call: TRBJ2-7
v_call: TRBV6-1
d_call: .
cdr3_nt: TGTGCCAGCAGTGAAACGGTAGGATCCAGTGACGAGCAGTACTTC
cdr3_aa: CASSETVGSSDEQYF

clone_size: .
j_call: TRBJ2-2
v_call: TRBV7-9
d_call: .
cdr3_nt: TGTGCCAGCAGCTTGAGAGCGAACACCGGGGAGCTGTTTTTT
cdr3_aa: CASSLRANTGELFF

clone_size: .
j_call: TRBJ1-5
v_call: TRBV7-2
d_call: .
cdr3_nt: TGTGCCAGCAGCTTTGGGGACTATCAGCCCCAGCATTTT
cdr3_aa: CASSFGDYQPQHF

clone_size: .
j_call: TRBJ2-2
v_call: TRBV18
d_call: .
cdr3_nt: TGTGCCAGCTCACCGAGGCAGGACAAGCTGTTTTTT
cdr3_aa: CASSPRQDKLFF